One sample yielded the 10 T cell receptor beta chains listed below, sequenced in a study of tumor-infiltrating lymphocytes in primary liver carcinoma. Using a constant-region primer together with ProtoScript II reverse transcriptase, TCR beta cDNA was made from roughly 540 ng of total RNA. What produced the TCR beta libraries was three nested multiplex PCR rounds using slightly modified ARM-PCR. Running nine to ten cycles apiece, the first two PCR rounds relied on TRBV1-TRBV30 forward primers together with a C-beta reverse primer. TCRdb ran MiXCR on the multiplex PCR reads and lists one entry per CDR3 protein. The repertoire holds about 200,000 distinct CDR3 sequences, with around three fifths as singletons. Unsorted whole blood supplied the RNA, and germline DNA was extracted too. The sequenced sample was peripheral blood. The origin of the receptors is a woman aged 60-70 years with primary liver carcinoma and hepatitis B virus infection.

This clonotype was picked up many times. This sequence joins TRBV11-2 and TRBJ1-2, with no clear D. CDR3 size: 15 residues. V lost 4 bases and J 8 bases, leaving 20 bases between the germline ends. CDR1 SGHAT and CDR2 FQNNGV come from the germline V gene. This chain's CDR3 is CASSSRAASFGGYTF. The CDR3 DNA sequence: TGTGCCAGCAGCTCCCGAGCCGCCTCGTTCGGGGGCTACACCTTC. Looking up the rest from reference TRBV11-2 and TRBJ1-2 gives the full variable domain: EAGVAQSPRYKIIEKRQSVAFWCNPISGHATLYWYQQILGQGPKLLIQFQNNGVVDDSQLPKDRFSAERLKGVDSTLKIQPAKLEDSAVYLCASSSRAASFGGYTFGSGTRLTVV.

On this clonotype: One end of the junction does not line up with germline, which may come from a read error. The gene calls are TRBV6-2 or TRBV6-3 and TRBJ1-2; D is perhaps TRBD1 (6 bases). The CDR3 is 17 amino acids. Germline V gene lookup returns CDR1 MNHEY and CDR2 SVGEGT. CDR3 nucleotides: TGTGCCGGCAGTTACCCTACTCGGAACAGGGAAAACTATGGCTACACCTTC. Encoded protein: CAGSYPTRNRENYGYTF.

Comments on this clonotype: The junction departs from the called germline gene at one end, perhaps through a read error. In DNA, the CDR3 is TGCAGTGTTGAGGGATCAGATACGCACTATTTT. Translating gives CSVEGSDTHYF. The chain combines TRBV29-1 with TRBJ2-3; possible D gene TRBD2, 5 bases. Looked up from germline, CDR1 is SQVTM and CDR2 is ANQGSEA. The CDR3 is made up of 11 amino acids.

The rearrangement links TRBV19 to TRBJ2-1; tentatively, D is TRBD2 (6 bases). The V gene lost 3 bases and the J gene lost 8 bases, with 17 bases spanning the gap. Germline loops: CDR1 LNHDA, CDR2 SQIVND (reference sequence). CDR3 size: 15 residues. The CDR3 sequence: CASSIAAGMYYEQFF. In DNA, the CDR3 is TGTGCCAGTAGTATCGCTGCGGGGATGTATTATGAGCAGTTCTTC. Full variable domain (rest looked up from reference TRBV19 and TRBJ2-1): DGGITQSPKYLFRKEGQNVTLSCEQNLNHDAMYWYRQDPGQGLRLIYYSQIVNDFQKGDIAEGYSVSREKKESFPLTVTSAQKNPTAFYLCASSIAAGMYYEQFFGPGTRLTVL.

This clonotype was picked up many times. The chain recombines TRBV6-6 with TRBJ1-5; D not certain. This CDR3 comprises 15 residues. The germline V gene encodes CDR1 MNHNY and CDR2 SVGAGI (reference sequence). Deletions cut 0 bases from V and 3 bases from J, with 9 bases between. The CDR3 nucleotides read TGTGCCAGCAGTTACTCGATGGGGAACAATCAGCCCCAGCATTTT. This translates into CASSYSMGNNQPQHF.

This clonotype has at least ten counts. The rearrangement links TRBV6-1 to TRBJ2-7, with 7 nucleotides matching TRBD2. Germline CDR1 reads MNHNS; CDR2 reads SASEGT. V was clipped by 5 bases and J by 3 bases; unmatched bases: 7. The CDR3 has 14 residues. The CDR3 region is CASSTGLADYEQYF. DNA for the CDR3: TGTGCCAGCAGTACAGGCCTAGCGGACTACGAGCAGTACTTC.

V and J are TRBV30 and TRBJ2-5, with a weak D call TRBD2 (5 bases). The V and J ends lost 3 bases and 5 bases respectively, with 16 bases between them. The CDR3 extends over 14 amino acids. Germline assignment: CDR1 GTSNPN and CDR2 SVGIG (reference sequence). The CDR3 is CAWSTGIGWETQYF. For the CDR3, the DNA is TGTGCCTGGAGCACCGGGATCGGATGGGAGACCCAGTACTTC.

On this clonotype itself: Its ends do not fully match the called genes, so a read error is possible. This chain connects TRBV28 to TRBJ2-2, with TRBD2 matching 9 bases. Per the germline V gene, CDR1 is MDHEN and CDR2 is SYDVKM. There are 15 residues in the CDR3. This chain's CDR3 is CASSRLAGNTRELFF. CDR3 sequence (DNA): TGTGCCAGCAGCAGGCTAGCGGGGAACACCAGGGAGCTGTTTTTT.

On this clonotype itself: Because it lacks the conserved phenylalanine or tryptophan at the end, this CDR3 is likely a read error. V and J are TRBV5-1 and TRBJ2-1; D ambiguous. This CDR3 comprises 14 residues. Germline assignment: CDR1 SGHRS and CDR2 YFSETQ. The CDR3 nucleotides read TGCGCCAGCAGCTTGGACGCTCAGTACAACGAGCAGTTCCTC. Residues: CASSLDAQYNEQFL.

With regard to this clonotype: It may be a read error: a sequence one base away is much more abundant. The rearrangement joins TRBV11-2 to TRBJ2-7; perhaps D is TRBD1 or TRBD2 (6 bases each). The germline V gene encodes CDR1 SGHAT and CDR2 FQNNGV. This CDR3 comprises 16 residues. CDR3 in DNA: TGCGCCAGCAGCCCCGGAGCTGGGGGGCCGGGGGACGAGCAGCACTTC. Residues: CASSPGAGGPGDEQHF. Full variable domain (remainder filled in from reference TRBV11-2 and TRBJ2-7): EAGVAQSPRYKIIEKRQSVAFWCNPISGHATLYWYQQILGQGPKLLIQFQNNGVVDDSQLPKDRFSAERLKGVDSTLKIQPAKLEDSAVYLCASSPGAGGPGDEQHFGPGTRLTVT.